The clone carrying this T cell receptor beta chain was observed once. Antigen unknown. These data are taken from a study of OX40 agonist ivuxolimab in advanced cancers. The overall study: The patients' treatment was ivuxolimab, an agonistic anti-OX40 (CD134) antibody. The dose-escalation cohort was roughly 84% male, with a mean age of approximately 61 years, ranging about 20 to 79.

Here immunoSEQ multiplex PCR was the method, and the copy in TCRdb shows in-frame clones only, minus some. The sample consists of roughly 60,000 clones, roughly 80% of them appearing once. General study results and limits: CD4+ T cells averaged fewer expanded clones than CD8+ T cells. It was not determined which antigens were specifically recognized by the peripheral T cells that had undergone clonal expansion.

Sequencing used CD4+ or CD8+ T cells sorted from blood, obtained in a trial of the OX40 agonist ivuxolimab. The TCR sequence derives from an adult with an advanced solid tumor such as melanoma, head and neck, liver or kidney cancer.

In DNA, the CDR3 is TGTGCCAGCAGCCTCGGTGGGGAGGGAGGGACCCAGTACTTC. This codes for CASSLGGEGGTQYF. This chain joins TRBV11-3 and TRBJ2-5; 7 bases fit TRBD2. In germline, CDR1 is SGHNT, CDR2 YENEEA. This CDR3 comprises 14 residues. The J segment lost 7 bases and the V segment lost 5 bases, leaving 10 bases of the junction unmatched.